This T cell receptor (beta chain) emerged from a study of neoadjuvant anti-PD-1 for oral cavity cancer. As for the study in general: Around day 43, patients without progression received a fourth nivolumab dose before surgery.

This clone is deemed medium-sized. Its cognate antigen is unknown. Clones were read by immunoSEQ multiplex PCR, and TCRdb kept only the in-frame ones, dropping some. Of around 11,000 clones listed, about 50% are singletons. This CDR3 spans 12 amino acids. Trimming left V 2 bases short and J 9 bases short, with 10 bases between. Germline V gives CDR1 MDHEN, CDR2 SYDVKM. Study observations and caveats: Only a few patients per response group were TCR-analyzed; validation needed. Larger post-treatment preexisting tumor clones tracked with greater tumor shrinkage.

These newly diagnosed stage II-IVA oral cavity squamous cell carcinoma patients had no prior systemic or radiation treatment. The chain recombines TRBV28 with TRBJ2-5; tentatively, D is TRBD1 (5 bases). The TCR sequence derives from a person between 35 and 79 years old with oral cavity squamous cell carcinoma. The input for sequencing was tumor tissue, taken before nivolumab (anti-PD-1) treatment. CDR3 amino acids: CASSLKGLAQYF. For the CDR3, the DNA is TGTGCCAGCAGTTTAAAGGGGCTGGCCCAGTACTTC.